The present entry profiles one TCR beta chain with its context. The CDR3 is made up of 16 amino acids. Reprocessing the 5' RACE reads, TCRdb reports a single entry for every CDR3 protein and omits DNA. The sample has approximately 100,000 distinct CDR3 sequences; the top ten hold over 10%. Without any T cell sorting, total RNA was isolated from whole blood. These data are taken from a study of monozygotic twins with inflammatory bowel disease. Sequenced input: blood. This chain uses TRBV12-3 or TRBV12-4 with TRBJ1-5; TCRdb lists TRBD1, though no DNA is available to test this call. The receptor comes from a human donor with ulcerative colitis or Crohn's disease, or a healthy co-twin of an affected twin (not recorded which). The CDR3 reads CASSLFGAYSNQPQHF.